The next 18 T cell receptor beta chains were all read from a single sample in a study of tumor and adjacent non-tumor tissue in lung cancer. The library came from three nested PCR rounds adapted from ARM-PCR protocols. TCRdb redid the calling of the multiplex PCR reads with MiXCR, one entry per CDR3 protein. Of 110,000 or so distinct CDR3 sequences detected, roughly 80% appear once; the ten largest clones hold more than 35%. This sample's RNA came from whole unsorted tissue. Specimen: lung tumor tissue. The receptors here all came from an older woman with non-small cell lung cancer.

For this clonotype: The missing conserved phenylalanine or tryptophan at the end of this CDR3 makes a read error likely. The genes are TRBV20-1 and TRBJ1-6, with D possibly being TRBD1 (5 bases). Germline V gene sequence: CDR1 DFQATT, CDR2 SNEGSKA (reference sequence). The CDR3 length is 14 residues. Trimming took 7 bases from V and 0 from J, leaving 10 bases between them. CDR3: CSGEGDSYNSPLHY. The CDR3 bases are TGCAGTGGGGAAGGGGACTCCTATAATTCACCCCTCCACTAT.

In regard to this clonotype: The CDR3 ends on some other residue instead of the conserved phenylalanine or tryptophan, so this is likely a read error. This chain joins TRBV20-1 and TRBJ2-5; D is unresolved. The CDR3 contains 11 residues. Germline CDR1 DFQATT, CDR2 SNEGSKA (reference sequence). Here the CDR3 reads CSGANQETQYL. CDR3 nucleotide sequence: TGCAGTGGGGCCAACCAAGAGACTCAGTACCTC.

On this clonotype: This may be a read error: a much more frequent sequence differs by one nucleotide. The chain joins TRBV30 to TRBJ1-5, with D unclear. CDR3 length: 12 amino acids. Germline V gene lookup returns CDR1 GTSNPN and CDR2 SVGIG (reference sequence). CDR3 DNA: TGTGTCTGGAGTAAGAGCAATCAGCCCCAGCATTTT. It encodes CVWSKSNQPQHF.

As regards this clonotype: Given a much more abundant clone one base away, this may be a read error. This rearrangement joins TRBV10-3 to TRBJ1-5; D is unclear. The DNA end lines up better with TRBJ2-3; the J call may be wrong. This CDR3 spans 12 amino acids. In germline, CDR1 is ENHRY, CDR2 SYGVKD. The CDR3 DNA follows: TGTGCCATCAGTGACTCACATCAGCCCCAGTATTTT. Amino acids: CAISDSHQPQYF.

The rearrangement links TRBV11-2 to TRBJ1-2, with TRBD1 as a possible D gene (5 bases). This CDR3 spans 13 amino acids. CDR1 is SGHAT and CDR2 is FQNNGV in the germline V gene. V was pared by 5 bases and J by 11 bases, with 18 bases between. The CDR3 sequence: CASSVDRIAGYTF. The CDR3 DNA is TGTGCCAGCAGCGTGGATCGTATAGCAGGGTACACCTTC.

This clonotype showed up just once. A much more abundant neighbour one base away suggests this may be a read error. V and J are TRBV6-5 and TRBJ1-1, with D possibly being TRBD1 (5 bases). The CDR3 has 15 amino acids. Trimming left V 6 bases short and J 5 bases short, with 19 bases between. CDR1 MNHEY and CDR2 SVGAGI come from the germline V gene. The CDR3 spells CASSQARDGGTEAFF. CDR3 DNA sequence: TGTGCCAGCAGCCAAGCTAGGGACGGGGGGACTGAAGCTTTCTTT.

In regard to this clonotype: Being one base from a much bigger clone, this may be a read error. This chain links TRBV6-1 with TRBJ1-5; TRBD1 aligns across 8 bases. With 6 bases clipped from V and 6 bases from J, the junction kept 13 bases outside the gene matches. The CDR3 is 16 amino acids. CDR1 and CDR2 from the germline V gene are MNHNS and SASEGT. CDR3 nucleotide sequence: TGTGCCAGCAGGGGGACAGGCTCACAATCCGCTCAGCCCCAGCATTTT. Translated: CASRGTGSQSAQPQHF.

A few counts support this clonotype. A single base separates this from a much larger clone, so it may be a read error. This chain links TRBV29-1 with TRBJ2-7, with D maybe TRBD2 (5 bases). This CDR3 has 12 residues. CDR1 and CDR2 from the germline V gene are SQVTM and ANQGSEA. CDR3 amino acids: CGVEGSSDEQYF. CDR3 DNA: TGCGGCGTTGAGGGCTCCAGCGACGAGCAGTACTTC.

Remarks on this clonotype: The conserved phenylalanine or tryptophan normally closing the CDR3 is absent here, so this likely arose from a read error. It is unclear where the CDR3 begins or ends on the DNA, so no DNA is shown, and the CDR3 is as TCRdb lists it. V is TRBV11-3 and J is TRBJ1-1; no DNA check was done on the table's D call, TRBD1. Germline CDR1 and CDR2: SGHNT and YENEEA. The CDR3 adds up to 15 amino acids, both ends counted. CDR3 in amino acids: CASSLDSGRGTEVFL.

This clonotype was detected only once. The conserved closing phenylalanine or tryptophan is absent in this CDR3, likely reflecting a read error. This chain joins TRBV4-3 and TRBJ2-7; 10 bases fit TRBD1. CDR3 length equals 13 residues. The germline V gene encodes CDR1 LGHNA and CDR2 YSLEER. Here the CDR3 reads CASSLGTGDEQYL. CDR3 nucleotides: TGTGCCAGCAGCCTTGGGACAGGGGACGAGCAGTACTTA.

As concerns this clonotype: A much larger clone differs from this one at a single base, so this may be a read error. The CDR3 here is CASSPDPNNEHFF. CDR3 sequence (DNA): TGTGCCAGCTCACCCGATCCAAACAATGAGCACTTCTTC. The V gene is TRBV18, the J gene TRBJ2-1; D remains ambiguous. This CDR3 is 13 amino acids long. Germline V CDR1 and CDR2: KGHSH, LQKENI.

This clonotype has a single count. One junction end disagrees with the germline gene, perhaps due to a read error. CDR3 nucleotides: TGTGCCAGCAGCCCTTCGGGTTCGAGCTCATGCAATGTGCAGTTCTTC. Protein product: CASSPSGSSSCNVQFF. The V and J genes are TRBV11-1 and TRBJ2-1, with D uncertain. This CDR3 has 16 amino acids. The germline CDR1 and CDR2 sequences are SGHAT and FQDESV (reference sequence).

As concerns this clonotype: The conserved phenylalanine or tryptophan is not found at the CDR3 terminus, so this likely reflects a read error. V gene TRBV11-2 combines with J gene TRBJ2-3; D unclear. The CDR3 spans 15 residues. Trimming took off 0 bases at V and 6 bases at J, with 13 bases between the two ends. Germline V CDR1 and CDR2: SGHAT, FQNNGV. Here the CDR3 reads CASSLDLGGWDTQYI. In DNA form, the CDR3 reads TGTGCCAGCAGCTTAGATCTCGGCGGTTGGGATACGCAGTATATT.

This clonotype has at least ten counts. The V and J genes are TRBV4-1 and TRBJ2-7; D unresolved. Germline V gene sequence: CDR1 MGHRA, CDR2 YSYEKL. This CDR3 is 12 amino acids long. V was shortened by 0 bases and J by 9 bases, with 9 bases between the two germline ends. The CDR3 sequence: CASSQDLQRQYF. Written as DNA, the CDR3 is TGCGCCAGCAGCCAAGATCTCCAAAGGCAGTACTTC.

This chain's CDR3 is CATGLAGAGTETQYF. DNA of the CDR3: TGTGCCACTGGACTAGCGGGAGCAGGCACGGAGACCCAGTACTTC. The chain carries TRBV24-1 and TRBJ2-5; 13 bases fit TRBD2. The CDR3 loop spans 15 amino acids. Per the germline V gene, CDR1 is KGHDR and CDR2 is SFDVKD. V shed 10 bases, J shed 5 bases, and the junction held 9 bases outside the gene matches.

A remark on this clonotype: The junction differs from germline at one of its ends, possibly a read error. The chain has TRBV11-3 and TRBJ2-1; 8 positions agree with TRBD2. The CDR3 totals 19 residues. Looked up from germline, CDR1 is SGHNT and CDR2 is YENEEA. The CDR3 nucleotides read TGTGCCAGCGGCCGCCAGGGACTAGTGGGGGGAAGGTCCTACAATGAACAGTTCTTC. It encodes CASGRQGLVGGRSYNEQFF.

About this clonotype: This may stem from a read error, because a much larger clone lies one nucleotide away. The gene calls are TRBV28 and TRBJ2-5, with a weak D call TRBD2 (6 bases). The CDR3 loop spans 16 amino acids. Germline CDR1 reads MDHEN; CDR2 reads SYDVKM. The CDR3 reads CASSFRGRAGPETRYF. CDR3 coding DNA: TGTGCCAGCAGTTTTAGGGGCAGGGCGGGACCGGAGACCCGGTACTTC.

This clonotype was found many times. The chain employs TRBV7-3 and TRBJ2-1, with D tentatively TRBD2 (5 bases). There are 15 residues in the CDR3. V was shortened by 1 base and J by 3 bases, with 10 bases between the two germline ends. The germline CDR1 and CDR2 sequences are SGHTA and FQGTGA. CDR3: CASSLSNAGYNEQFF. In DNA, the CDR3 is TGTGCCAGCAGCTTAAGTAACGCGGGCTACAATGAGCAGTTCTTC.